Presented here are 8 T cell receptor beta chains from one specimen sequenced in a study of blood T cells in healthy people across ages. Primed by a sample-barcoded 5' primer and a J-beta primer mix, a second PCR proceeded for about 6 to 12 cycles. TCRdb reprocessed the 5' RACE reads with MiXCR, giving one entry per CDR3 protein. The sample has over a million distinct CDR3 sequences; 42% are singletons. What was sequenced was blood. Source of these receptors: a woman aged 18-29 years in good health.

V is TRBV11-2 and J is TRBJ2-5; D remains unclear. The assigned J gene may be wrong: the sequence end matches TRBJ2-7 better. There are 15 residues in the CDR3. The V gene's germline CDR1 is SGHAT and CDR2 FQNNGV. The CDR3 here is CASSFRMSVSYEQYF. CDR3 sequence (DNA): TGTGCCAGCAGCTTCAGGATGAGCGTATCCTACGAGCAGTACTTC.

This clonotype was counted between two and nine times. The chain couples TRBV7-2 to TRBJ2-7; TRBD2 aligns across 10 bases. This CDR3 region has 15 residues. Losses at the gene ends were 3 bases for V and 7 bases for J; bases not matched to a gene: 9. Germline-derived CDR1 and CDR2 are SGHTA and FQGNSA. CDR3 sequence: CASSLGSGGNNEQYF. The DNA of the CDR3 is TGTGCCAGCAGCTTGGGTAGCGGGGGGAACAATGAGCAGTACTTC.

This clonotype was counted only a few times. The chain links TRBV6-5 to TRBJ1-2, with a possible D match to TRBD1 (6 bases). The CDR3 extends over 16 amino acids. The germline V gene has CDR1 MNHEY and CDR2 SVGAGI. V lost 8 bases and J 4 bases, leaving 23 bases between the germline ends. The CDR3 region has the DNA TGTGCCAGCTCTTTAGGGGAGGACAGAGAGCTCTATGGCTACACCTTC. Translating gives CASSLGEDRELYGYTF.

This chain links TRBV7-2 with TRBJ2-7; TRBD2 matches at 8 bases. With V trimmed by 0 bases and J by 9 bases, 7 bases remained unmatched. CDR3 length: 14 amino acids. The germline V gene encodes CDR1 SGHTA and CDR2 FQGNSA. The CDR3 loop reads CASSLAGRDSGQYF. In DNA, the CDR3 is TGTGCCAGCAGCTTAGCCGGGAGGGATTCCGGGCAGTACTTC.

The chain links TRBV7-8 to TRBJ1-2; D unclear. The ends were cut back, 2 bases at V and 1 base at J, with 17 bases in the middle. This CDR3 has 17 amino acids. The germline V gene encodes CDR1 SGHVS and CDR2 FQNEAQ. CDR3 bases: TGTGCCAGCAGCTTAATGTTCCTAGGGTCCGGTAACTATGGCTACACCTTC. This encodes CASSLMFLGSGNYGYTF.

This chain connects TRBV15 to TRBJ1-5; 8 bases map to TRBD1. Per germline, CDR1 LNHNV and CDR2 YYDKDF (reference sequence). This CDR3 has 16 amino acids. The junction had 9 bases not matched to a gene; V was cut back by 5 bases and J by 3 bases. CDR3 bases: TGTGCCACCAGCCCCGGACAGGGCCTCTTCAATCAGCCCCAGCATTTT. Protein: CATSPGQGLFNQPQHF.

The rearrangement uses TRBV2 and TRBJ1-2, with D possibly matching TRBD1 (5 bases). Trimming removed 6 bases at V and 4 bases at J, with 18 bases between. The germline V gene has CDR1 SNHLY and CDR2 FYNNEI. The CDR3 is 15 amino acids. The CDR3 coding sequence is TGTGCCAGCAGAGTACAGCCTCCGGGGGGCTATGGCTACACCTTC. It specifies CASRVQPPGGYGYTF.

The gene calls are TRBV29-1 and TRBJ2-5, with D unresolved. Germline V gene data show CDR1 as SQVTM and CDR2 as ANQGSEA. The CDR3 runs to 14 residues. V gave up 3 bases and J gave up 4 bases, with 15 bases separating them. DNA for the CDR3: TGCAGCGTTGACGGGTTGGCAAGCTTAGAGACCCAGTACTTC. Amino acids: CSVDGLASLETQYF.